This T cell receptor (beta chain) was retrieved from a study of response to subunit inactivated influenza vaccine (dated by TCRdb to between 2017 and 2018). For the wider study: Deep quantitative T cell receptor repertoire profiling was used in the study to track responses to a trivalent subunit inactivated influenza vaccine. On the study overall, not on this receptor specifically: According to the authors, only a limited number of new T cells may be recruited by each seasonal influenza vaccination.

As for this clonotype: The antigen it binds to is not known. Base qualities are not recorded, but no much larger clone differs from it by a single base.

The V end loses 0 bases and the J end loses 2 bases, and a stretch of 11 bases separates them. CDR1 SGHRS and CDR2 YFSETQ were looked up in the germline V gene. From the cysteine through the phenylalanine, the CDR3 covers 16 amino acids. Left in the record is the CDR3 DNA by itself, 48 bases read in frame from the first base. Library construction relied on RT-PCR. TCRdb shows the sequencer as Illumina HiSeq 2500. TCRdb itself trimmed the public reads at Q25 with fastp, ran MiXCR and retained productive beta chains. A single entry per CDR3 protein holds the most common genes and DNA from its merged rows. Counted in this sample were 530,000 or so distinct CDR3 sequences; around 13% of them appeared once. 11% of the sample lies in the top ten.

Specimen: PBMCs from blood, collected 11 to 12 days after vaccination. The receptor was derived from a man aged 45-60 years who received an inactivated influenza vaccine. Donor details come from another sample of the same person, matched by shared clones. The chain is assembled from TRBV5-1 and TRBJ2-2; a tentative D call is TRBD1 (6 bases match). The CDR3 amino acid sequence is: CASSLGGDINTGELFF. The nucleotide sequence reads as follows: TGCGCCAGCAGCTTGGGAGGGGACATCAACACCGGGGAGCTGTTTTTT.